Described below is a single TCR beta chain sequence and its context. It has no known antigen specificity. No base-level quality is on record; no much larger clone is a single base apart. Libraries came from the immunoSEQ multiplex PCR assay. A mixture of 60 forward primers for TCR Vbeta segments and 13 reverse primers for TCR Jbeta segments was used in the multiplex PCR. The CDR3 region of rearranged TCR beta genes was amplified from genomic DNA with a multiplex PCR assay. The amplified TCR beta libraries were sequenced on the Illumina HiSeq System as 87-base-pair reads. As for the authors' bioinformatics: In a later analysis, tens of millions of unique TCR beta chains were counted across the roughly 670 repertoires, and roughly 11 million of these chains were shared by at least two donors. To remove PCR and sequencing errors, raw reads were error-corrected and collapsed into unique sequences using a nearest-neighbor algorithm that merged closely related sequences. V, D and J gene segments were assigned by aligning CDR3 sequences to IMGT reference sequences. For a sequence to be retained, a match of at least six nucleotides was required to both a V gene segment and a J gene segment. A rearrangement was called productive if the CDR3 had no stop codons and remained in frame with V and J, and every other rearrangement was called non-productive. Following IMGT convention, CDR3 was defined as the stretch from the second conserved V-encoded cysteine up to the conserved J-encoded phenylalanine. In an earlier analysis of roughly 580 of the donors, sequences lacking an unambiguous match to a single V gene segment were excluded. In an earlier analysis of several hundred of the donors, V segments were called functional above 56.7% productive rearrangements and were called segregating when the between-donor standard deviation exceeded 5%. To diagnose cytomegalovirus status from the catalog of TCR beta chain sequences, a statistical classification framework was built. In a later analysis, V and J genes were assigned by comparing TCR nucleotide sequences against IMGT/GENE-DB human TR gene sequences. In a later analysis, CDR3 sequences and most-parsimonious VDJ recombination scenarios were assigned using the TCRdist pipeline. In a later analysis, every TCR beta chain was defined by the combination of its CDR3 amino acid sequence and its V-gene family, and reads without a unique V-gene family were dropped. In a later analysis, 500 to 650 highly shared, low-generation-probability nucleotide sequences were removed to address suspected cross-contamination and a sequencing artifact. In a later analysis, a clonal expansion index for each public chain was calculated from normalized within-repertoire ranks of inferred template counts. In a later analysis, generation probabilities were computed with a VDJ recombination model fitted to out-of-frame rearrangements, and the resulting probabilities were checked against IGoR. A later analysis scored TCR-TCR, TCR-HLA and TCR-CMV co-occurrence with hypergeometric tests, applying a repertoire-size bias correction to TCR pairs. In a later analysis, false discovery rates were estimated by permuting HLA or CMV assignments 20 times. A later analysis grouped co-occurring TCRs with DBSCAN, adding TCRdist sequence similarity when clustering within HLA-allele-positive subsets. Repertoires with fewer than 30,000 or more than 120,000 public chains were left out of co-occurrence clustering, as were a handful of repertoires with anomalous nucleotide sharing. This is the immuneACCESS table as TCRdb keeps it, with only in-frame sequences that have V and J called. A part of the clones is gone; compared with another copy, unresolved V genes explain less than half, and the rest is unexplained. D and trimming were read from the DNA, whereas the V and J calls and clone size are those reported in that table. A total of about 82,000 clones appear in this sample, 70% to 80% of them only once. Around 3.4% of the sample is taken by the ten largest.

CDR1 and CDR2, per the germline V gene (reference sequence), are GTSNPN and SVGIG. V is cut back by 2 bases and J by 6 bases, with 6 bases in the junction unmatched. The CDR3 measures 13 amino acids from cysteine to phenylalanine. This entry keeps only the CDR3 DNA: 39 bases, framed from base 1. This sample stems from a study of cytomegalovirus exposure and HLA in healthy donors (dated by TCRdb to 2016 to 2017). Looking at the study overall: An earlier analysis of several hundred of the donors reported roughly 300 Gb of sequence data and around 100 million unique TCR beta sequences obtained from roughly 170 million T cells. An early release that covered 500 to 800 HLA-typed donors contained approximately 300 gigabases of sequencing data and around 85 million unique TCR sequences. Among the roughly 370 genotyped donors, approximately 82% belonged to the genetic ancestry cluster associated with self-reported Caucasian donors. The study aimed to test whether cataloging public T cell receptors could reveal signatures of past pathogen exposure. The study profiled the T cell repertoires of hundreds of subjects by immunosequencing and related them to cytomegalovirus serostatus. Along with the roughly 610-subject first cohort, a separate validation cohort of more than 90 different subjects was used. To predict cytomegalovirus infection status, the study combined high-throughput TCR immunosequencing, statistical association of individual TCRs with disease status, and machine learning. A later analysis re-analyzed previously published TCR beta repertoires from 550 to 700 donors and added high-resolution HLA genotyping to study TCR occurrence patterns. Rather than drawing on any new phenotypic data, the later analysis identified candidate immune exposures from TCR beta sequences and the way those sequences occurred across donors. An earlier analysis of fewer than 750 of the donors used high-throughput TCR beta sequencing to judge whether each TCR beta V gene segment behaved as functional or pseudogenic. Alongside the repertoire data, information on donor age, sex, ethnicity and CMV serostatus was compiled. A later genetic analysis took genome-wide SNP genotypes for about 65% of the roughly 670 donors and used that subset as a discovery cohort. Every discovery cohort repertoire had been produced on one sequencing platform. Class I and class II HLA loci were covered by the typing at four-digit resolution. Typing coverage differed by locus: A, B, C, DRB1 and DQB1 were typed in about 629-640 donors, DQA1 in around 500, DPA1 in some 610, and DPB1 in 400 to 480. About five DR-DQ haplotypes were handled as single units for association and clustering, since linkage in the cohort was strong. Among 350 to 400 genotyped donors of the cohort, an average of around 240,000 unique TCR beta nucleotide sequences were sequenced per donor, about a sixth of them non-productive. Overall results and qualifications from the work: Across donors, most TCR sequences were observed very rarely, whereas some public TCRs were present in many individuals. In an earlier analysis of 450 to 750 of the donors, most TCR beta V segments appeared in productive rearrangements about 90% or about 30% of the time, broadly matching IMGT annotations. A further reported finding was that TCR beta sequences accurately predicted the HLA-A and HLA-B alleles for most subjects in the first cohort. The study listed approximately 150 TCR beta chains as associated with cytomegalovirus. Linkage disequilibrium might explain the correlated functional status among segregating V segments, but an unknown experimental factor could not be excluded. In a later analysis, TCR association rates were found to vary across HLA loci, with the most associated TCRs seen for DRB1 alleles and the fewest for HLA-C alleles. Presence/absence analyses assumed roughly uniform sequencing depth across donors, an assumption that may not hold. In a later analysis, most CMV-associated TCR beta chains were found to appear HLA-restricted, with HLA associations seemingly driven largely by CMV exposure. It was suggested by the authors that the approach could potentially be generalized to other disease states and immunological phenotypes. Because counts were too low, approximately 18 rarely observed V segments, including chromosome 9 orphons, were excluded from the earlier analysis of 587 of the donors. Immune exposure information for the cohort was limited to CMV serostatus. The classifier was reported to diagnose cytomegalovirus status with high specificity and sensitivity in both the original cohort and the validation cohort. According to a later genetic analysis, donors in an Asian-associated ancestry cluster had fewer N-insertions in productive TCRs than the approximately 690-donor mean. In a later analysis, 15,000 to 20,000 TCR beta sequences were associated with specific HLA alleles at a false discovery rate of 0.05. A later analysis found that HLA-associated TCR beta chains were more clonally expanded and had lower generation probabilities than equally common non-associated chains. In vitro tests confirmed that a few of the cytomegalovirus-associated TCR beta chains recognize cytomegalovirus antigens. A group of highly shared sequence variants was considered likely to be a technical artifact of the sequencing pipeline. According to a later analysis, parvovirus B19, influenza, CMV and Epstein-Barr virus appeared linked to several top co-occurrence clusters. The 87-base-pair reads could not distinguish some IMGT-functional V segments, including TRBV6-2 and TRBV6-3, so those segments were excluded. Because some donors lacked HLA typing at each locus, the association tests relied only on the typed subset. Assigning TCR associations to individual alleles was difficult when HLA alleles, especially DR and DQ, strongly co-occurred. This cohort had only TCR beta chains sequenced, and the lack of alpha or paired-chain data limited which features could be detected. A later genetic analysis associated a missense DCLRE1C variant with V-gene and J-gene trimming of TCR beta chains, and an independent cohort replicated the association.

The cohort comprised fewer than 700 healthy bone marrow donors. At the time of sampling, all cohort members were nominally healthy, though unrecorded immune exposures were likely present. The donor was CMV seronegative and belonged to the group of more than 300 seronegative cohort members. A peripheral blood sample was collected from each donor, and TCR beta sequencing was performed on peripheral blood mononuclear cells. The Qiagen DNeasy Blood Extraction Kit was used to extract genomic DNA from the blood cell samples. The source of this sequence is a man aged 50 to 59 in good health and CMV-seronegative. What was sequenced was PBMCs. The rearrangement combines TRBV30 with TRBJ1-1; the central 7 bases match TRBD1. The bases read TGTGCCTGGAGTAAGGGGGCGCGCCCTGAAGCTTTCTTT. It is translated as CAWSKGARPEAFF.